This TCR beta chain was observed in a study of monozygotic twins with inflammatory bowel disease. Findings and limits, study-wide: Healthy co-twins, by inverse Simpson, had higher TCRbeta diversity than their siblings with IBD.

TCRdb reprocessed the 5' RACE reads, with one entry per CDR3 protein and no DNA. Recorded for this sample: approximately 140,000 distinct CDR3 sequences. In regard to this clonotype: Its antigen is undetermined.

CDR1 SGHTA and CDR2 FQGNSA come from the germline V gene. CDR3 length: 14 residues. The sequence was obtained from a human donor with ulcerative colitis or Crohn's disease, or a healthy co-twin of an affected twin (not recorded which). V is TRBV7-2 and J is TRBJ1-4; as DNA is missing, the TRBD1 call by TCRdb cannot be tested. Sequencing used blood. CDR3 region: CASSATGNNEKLFF.